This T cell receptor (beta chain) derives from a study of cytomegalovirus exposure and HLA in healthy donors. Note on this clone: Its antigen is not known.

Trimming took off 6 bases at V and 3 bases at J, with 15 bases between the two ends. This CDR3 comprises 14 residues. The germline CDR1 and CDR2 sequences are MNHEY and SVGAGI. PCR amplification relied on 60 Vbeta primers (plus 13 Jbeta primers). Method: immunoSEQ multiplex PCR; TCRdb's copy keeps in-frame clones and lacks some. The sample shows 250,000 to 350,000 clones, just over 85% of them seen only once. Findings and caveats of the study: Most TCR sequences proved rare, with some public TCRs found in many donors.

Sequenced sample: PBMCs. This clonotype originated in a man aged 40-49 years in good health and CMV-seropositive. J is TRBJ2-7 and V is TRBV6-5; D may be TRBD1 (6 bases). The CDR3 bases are TGTGCCAGCAGACAGGGTTCCCCCTACTACGAGCAGTACTTC. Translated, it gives CASRQGSPYYEQYF.